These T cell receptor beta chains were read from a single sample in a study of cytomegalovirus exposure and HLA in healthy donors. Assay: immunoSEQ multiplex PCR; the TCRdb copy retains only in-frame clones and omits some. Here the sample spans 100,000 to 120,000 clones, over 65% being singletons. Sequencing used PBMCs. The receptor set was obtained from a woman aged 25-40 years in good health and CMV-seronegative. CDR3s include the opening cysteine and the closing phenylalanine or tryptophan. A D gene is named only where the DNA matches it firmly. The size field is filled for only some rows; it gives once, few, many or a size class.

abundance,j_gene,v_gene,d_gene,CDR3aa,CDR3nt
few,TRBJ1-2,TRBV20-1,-,CSAWGVSGYTF,TGCAGTGCATGGGGAGTGAGTGGCTACACCTTC
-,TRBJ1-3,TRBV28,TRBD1,CASKEGAAGNTIYF,TGTGCCAGCAAGGAGGGGGCAGCTGGAAACACCATATATTTT
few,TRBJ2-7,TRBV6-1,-,CASVLMIPYEQYF,TGTGCCAGCGTACTTATGATCCCCTACGAGCAGTACTTC
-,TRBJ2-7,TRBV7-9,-,CASSLAPGSEQYF,TGTGCCAGCAGCTTAGCTCCCGGGAGCGAGCAGTACTTC
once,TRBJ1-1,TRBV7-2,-,CASSLGGSGEAFF,TGTGCCAGCAGCTTAGGAGGGAGCGGTGAAGCTTTCTTT
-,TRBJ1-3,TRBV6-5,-,CASSQGSSGNTIYF,TGTGCCAGCAGTCAGGGCAGCTCTGGAAACACCATATATTTT
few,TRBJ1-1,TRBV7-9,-,CASSLVGRNTEAFF,TGTGCCAGCAGCTTAGTTGGGCGGAACACTGAAGCTTTCTTT
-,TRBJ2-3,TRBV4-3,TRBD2,CASSHTTSGGTDTQYF,TGCGCCAGCAGCCACACGACTAGCGGGGGCACAGATACGCAGTATTTT
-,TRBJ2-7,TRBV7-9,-,CASSRSGQGPSEQYF,TGTGCCAGCAGCCGGTCGGGCCAGGGTCCCTCCGAGCAGTACTTC
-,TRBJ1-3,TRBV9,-,CASSRGSGNTIYF,TGTGCCAGCTCGCGAGGGTCTGGAAACACCATATATTTT
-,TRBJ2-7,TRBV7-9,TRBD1,CASSLLGQGTAYEQYF,TGTGCCAGCAGCTTATTGGGACAGGGTACTGCCTACGAGCAGTACTTC
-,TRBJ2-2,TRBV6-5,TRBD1,CASSYETGVTGELFF,TGTGCCAGCAGTTACGAAACAGGGGTCACCGGGGAGCTGTTTTTT